This T cell receptor beta chain was found in a study of T cell responses to AZD1222 COVID-19 vaccine. Findings of the study overall: CD4 TCRs associated with vaccination spanned spike, dominating at 160-218 and 743-854.

This clone was seen only a few times. As yet, its antigen is unknown. Per germline, CDR1 SGHTA and CDR2 FQGNSA. This CDR3 region has 14 residues. V lost 1 base and J lost 11, with 12 bases in between. The repertoire was sequenced with immunoSEQ multiplex PCR; TCRdb's copy has only in-frame clones and lacks some. The data contain approximately 24,000 clones, 88% of them singletons. This TCR was recovered from an adult who received the AZD1222 COVID-19 vaccine. The chain joins TRBV7-2 to TRBJ1-6; D unresolved. The sequencing used peripheral blood, collected 28 days after the second AZD1222 dose. In nucleotides, the CDR3 is TGTGCCAGCAGCTTAGATCCAGCTCAGCCACCCCTCCACTTT. It yields the protein CASSLDPAQPPLHF.